This TCR beta chain emerged from a study of T cell responses to AZD1222 COVID-19 vaccine. Broader study findings: It was only five to seven AZD1222 recipients who were seropositive at baseline. Reports indicate that nearly half of spike-specific TCRs are directed at unmutated variant regions. Most donors were white British, females outnumbered males, and clonal diversity was possibly underestimated.

Trimming shortened V by 3 bases and J by 3 bases, and 9 bases separated the two germline ends. The CDR3 runs 13 residues. Germline V gene data show CDR1 as MDHEN and CDR2 as SYDVKM. Analysis merged second doses at about 4 or about 12 weeks. To note about this clone: As yet, its antigen is unknown.

Produced via immunoSEQ multiplex PCR; TCRdb's table is partial and in-frame only. The table includes about 110,000 clones, about 89% detected once. The V and J genes are TRBV28 and TRBJ2-7; no firm D call. The TCR comes from an adult who received the AZD1222 COVID-19 vaccine. The sequenced sample was peripheral blood, obtained 28 days after the second AZD1222 dose. CDR3 in amino acids: CASSLPASYEQYF. CDR3 DNA sequence: TGTGCCAGCAGTTTGCCGGCAAGCTACGAGCAGTACTTC.